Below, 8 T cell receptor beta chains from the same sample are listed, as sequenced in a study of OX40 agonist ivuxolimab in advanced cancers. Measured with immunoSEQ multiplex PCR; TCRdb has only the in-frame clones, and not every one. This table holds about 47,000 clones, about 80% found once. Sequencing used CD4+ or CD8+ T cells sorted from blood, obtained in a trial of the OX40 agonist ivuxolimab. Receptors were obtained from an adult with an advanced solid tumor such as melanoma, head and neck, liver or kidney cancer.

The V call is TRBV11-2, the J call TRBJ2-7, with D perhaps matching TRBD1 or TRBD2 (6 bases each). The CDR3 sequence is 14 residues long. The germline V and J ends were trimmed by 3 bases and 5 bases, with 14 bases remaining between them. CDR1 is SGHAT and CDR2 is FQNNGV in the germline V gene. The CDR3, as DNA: TGTGCCAGCAGCTTCGAGGGGGAGGTGGACGAGCAGTACTTC. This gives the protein CASSFEGEVDEQYF.

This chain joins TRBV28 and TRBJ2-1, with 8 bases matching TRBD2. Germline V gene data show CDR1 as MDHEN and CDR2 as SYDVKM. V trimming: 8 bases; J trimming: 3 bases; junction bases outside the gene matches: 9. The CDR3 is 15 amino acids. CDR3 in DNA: TGTGCCAGCTCACCAATCGGGAGGGTCTACAATGAGCAGTTCTTC. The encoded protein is CASSPIGRVYNEQFF.

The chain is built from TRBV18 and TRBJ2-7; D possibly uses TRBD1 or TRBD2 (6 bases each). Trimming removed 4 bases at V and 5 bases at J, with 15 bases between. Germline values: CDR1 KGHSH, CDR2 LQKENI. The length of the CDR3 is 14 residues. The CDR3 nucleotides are TGTGCCAGCTCACTTAGGGTAGGGGGGAACGAGCAGTACTTC. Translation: CASSLRVGGNEQYF.

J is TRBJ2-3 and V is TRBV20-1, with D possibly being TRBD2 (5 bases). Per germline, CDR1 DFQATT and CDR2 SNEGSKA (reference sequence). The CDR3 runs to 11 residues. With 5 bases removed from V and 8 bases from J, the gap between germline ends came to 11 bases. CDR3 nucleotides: TGCAGTGCTCCCCGGGCGGGTACGCAGTATTTT. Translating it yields CSAPRAGTQYF.

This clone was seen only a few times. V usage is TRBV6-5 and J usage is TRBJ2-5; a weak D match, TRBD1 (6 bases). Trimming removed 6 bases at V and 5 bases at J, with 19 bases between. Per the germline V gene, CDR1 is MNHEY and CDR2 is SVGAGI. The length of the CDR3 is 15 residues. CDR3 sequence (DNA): TGTGCCAGCAGGTACAGGGACAATCCTCCGGAGACCCAGTACTTC. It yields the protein CASRYRDNPPETQYF.

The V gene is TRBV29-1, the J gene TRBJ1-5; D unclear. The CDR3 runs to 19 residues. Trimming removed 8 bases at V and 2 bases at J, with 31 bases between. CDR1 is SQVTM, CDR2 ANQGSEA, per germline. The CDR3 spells CSPPLSFGVAPLGNQPQHF. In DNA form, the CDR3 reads TGCAGCCCACCTCTCTCGTTCGGGGTTGCGCCCCTTGGCAATCAGCCCCAGCATTTT.

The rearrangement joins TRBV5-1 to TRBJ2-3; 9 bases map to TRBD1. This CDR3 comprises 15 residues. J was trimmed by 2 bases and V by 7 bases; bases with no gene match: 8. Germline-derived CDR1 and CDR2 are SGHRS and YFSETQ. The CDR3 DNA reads TGCGCCAGCGGTCCCGGGACAGGGTTCACAGATACGCAGTATTTT. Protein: CASGPGTGFTDTQYF. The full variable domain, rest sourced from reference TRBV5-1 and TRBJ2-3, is KAGVTQTPRYLIKTRGQQVTLSCSPISGHRSVSWYQQTPGQGLQFLFEYFSETQRNKGNFPGRFSGRQFSNSRSEMNVSTLELGDSALYLCASGPGTGFTDTQYFGPGTRLTVL.

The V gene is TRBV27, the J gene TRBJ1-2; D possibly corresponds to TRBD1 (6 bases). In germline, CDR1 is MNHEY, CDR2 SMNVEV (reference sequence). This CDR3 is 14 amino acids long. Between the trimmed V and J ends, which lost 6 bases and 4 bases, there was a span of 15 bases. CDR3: CASRGLGGAYGYTF. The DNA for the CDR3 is TGTGCCAGCAGGGGTTTAGGGGGGGCCTATGGCTACACCTTC.